This is a list of T cell receptor beta chains from one sample in a study of cytomegalovirus exposure and HLA in healthy donors. Repertoires were generated with immunoSEQ multiplex PCR, while TCRdb's copy carries only in-frame clones and drops some. The table has 85,000 to 130,000 clones, over 9.5% seen once. Sequencing used PBMCs. The receptor source for this set is a man aged 35-49 years in good health and CMV-seropositive. Each CDR3 is given with its conserved first and last residue. The D gene is left open where the match is weak. Expanded clones are given a class, and other clones once, few, many or no size at all.

clone_size: -; d_call: TRBD1; j_call: TRBJ2-7; v_call: TRBV7-7; cdr3_nt: TGTGCTAGCAGCTTAGGCGAGGGGGCATACGAGCAGTACTTC; cdr3_aa: CASSLGEGAYEQYF
clone_size: -; d_call: TRBD2; j_call: TRBJ2-7; v_call: TRBV4-1; cdr3_nt: TGCGCCAGCAGCCAAGTTCTAGCGGCCTACGAGCAGTACTTC; cdr3_aa: CASSQVLAAYEQYF
clone_size: -; d_call: -; j_call: TRBJ2-3; v_call: TRBV13; cdr3_nt: TGTGCCAGCAGCTTAGCTGGACTCGGCACAGATACGCAGTATTTT; cdr3_aa: CASSLAGLGTDTQYF
clone_size: -; d_call: -; j_call: TRBJ1-2; v_call: TRBV9; cdr3_nt: TGTGCCAGCAGCGTAGAGGCCGGACACTACTATGGCTACACCTTC; cdr3_aa: CASSVEAGHYYGYTF
clone_size: -; d_call: -; j_call: TRBJ2-5; v_call: TRBV9; cdr3_nt: TGTGCCAGCAGCGTAGGAGGGATACGGGGTAGGGAGACCCAGTACTTC; cdr3_aa: CASSVGGIRGRETQYF
clone_size: few; d_call: -; j_call: TRBJ2-3; v_call: TRBV10-3; cdr3_nt: TGTGCCATCAGTGAACGGACAGATACGCAGTATTTT; cdr3_aa: CAISERTDTQYF
clone_size: -; d_call: TRBD2; j_call: TRBJ2-2; v_call: TRBV15; cdr3_nt: TGTGCCACCAGCACCCCGGGACTAGCGGACTACACCGGGGAGCTGTTTTTT; cdr3_aa: CATSTPGLADYTGELFF
clone_size: -; d_call: TRBD1; j_call: TRBJ2-1; v_call: TRBV9; cdr3_nt: TGTGCCAGCAGCGCCCTGACAGGGATCAATGAGCAGTTCTTC; cdr3_aa: CASSALTGINEQFF
clone_size: -; d_call: TRBD2; j_call: TRBJ2-7; v_call: TRBV30; cdr3_nt: TGTGCCTGGACCTGGGGACTAGCGGGAATCGAGCAGTACTTC; cdr3_aa: CAWTWGLAGIEQYF
clone_size: -; d_call: TRBD2; j_call: TRBJ2-3; v_call: TRBV15; cdr3_nt: TGTGCCACCAGCAGACACCGGACTAGCGGGAGCGATACGCAGTATTTT; cdr3_aa: CATSRHRTSGSDTQYF